A selection of T cell receptor beta chains follows, all from one sample in a study of CD8 T cells in Susac syndrome. TCRdb passed the immunoSEQ multiplex PCR reads through MiXCR, listing each CDR3 protein once. Here the sample spans around 200,000 distinct CDR3 sequences, roughly 94% being singletons. Sample: CD8+ T cells from PBMCs. The source is a human donor with Susac syndrome. The CDR3 runs from the conserved cysteine through the conserved F or W. A D gene is named only where the DNA matches it firmly. Clone size is not always given. Where it is, it says once, few, many or a class for expanded clones.

V gene	D gene	J gene	clone size	CDR3 DNA	CDR3 protein
TRBV20-1	.	TRBJ2-5	.	TGCAGTGCTAAACGACAGGAGACCCTAATAAACCAAGAGACCCAGTACTTC	CSAKRQETLINQETQYF
TRBV5-1	.	TRBJ2-3	.	TGCGCCAGCACTTTGGGAAGGAGGGGAGATACGCAGTATTTT	CASTLGRRGDTQYF
TRBV21-1	.	TRBJ2-7	.	TGTGCCAGCAGCCCCCTGGGACAGGGGGACTCCTACGAGCAGTACTTC	CASSPLGQGDSYEQYF
TRBV20-1	TRBD1	TRBJ1-2	once	TGCAGTCTTACACACCAGACAGGGGGTCCATTGTATGGCTACACCTTC	CSLTHQTGGPLYGYTF
TRBV13	.	TRBJ2-2	once	TGTGCCAGCAGAAATACAGATGCAGGGGGAGGATACACCGGGGAGCTGTTTTTT	CASRNTDAGGGYTGELFF
TRBV4-1	.	TRBJ2-7	.	TGCGCCAGCAGCTCGGGGTTTGAGCGGGACGAGCAGTACTTC	CASSSGFERDEQYF
TRBV4-2	TRBD1	TRBJ2-6	.	TGTGCCAGCAGCCTCCTCGGGGGACAGGGGAACTCTGGGGCCAACGTCCTGACTTTC	CASSLLGGQGNSGANVLTF
TRBV14	.	TRBJ2-7	.	TGTGCCAGCAGCCAAGAGTGGGGATCCTACGAGCAGTACTTC	CASSQEWGSYEQYF
TRBV9	.	TRBJ2-7	.	TGTGCCAGCAGCACAGGGGTCAGGGAGGGCTACGAGCAGTACTTC	CASSTGVREGYEQYF
TRBV7-9	TRBD1	TRBJ2-1	.	TGTGCCAGCAGCAGCGACAGGGGAAGGAATGAGCAGTTCTTC	CASSSDRGRNEQFF
TRBV4-1	.	TRBJ2-2	.	TGCGCCAGCAGCCAAGATCTCCTAGTATCTGGTCTCGGGGAGCTGTTTTTT	CASSQDLLVSGLGELFF
TRBV19	.	TRBJ1-5	.	TGTGCCAGTAGTATGGACTCCTTGTCCCAGCATTTT	CASSMDSLSQHF
TRBV19	.	TRBJ2-3	.	TGTGCCAGTAGCGCCAGGGGAACAGATACGCAGTATTTT	CASSARGTDTQYF
TRBV7-9	TRBD2	TRBJ2-3	.	TGTGCCAGCAGCGGACTAGCGGGAGGTGCAGATACGCAGTATTTT	CASSGLAGGADTQYF
TRBV2	.	TRBJ1-2	.	TGTGCCAGCAGTGTTGGCAGGGCTGGATATGGCTACACCTTC	CASSVGRAGYGYTF
TRBV29-1	.	TRBJ1-1	.	TGCAGCGTTGCGCCGGAGAACACTGAAGCTTTCTTT	CSVAPENTEAFF
TRBV11-2	.	TRBJ2-3	.	TGTGCCAGCAGTCGCGACGGTCCTAGCACAGATACGCAGTATTTT	CASSRDGPSTDTQYF
TRBV6-1	TRBD1	TRBJ1-5	.	TGTGCCAGCAGTCTGGACCCACAGGGGCCCAATAGCAATCAGCCCCAGCATTTT	CASSLDPQGPNSNQPQHF
TRBV12-3/TRBV12-4	.	TRBJ1-5	.	TGTGCCAGCAATTCAGGGGCTTCCAATCAGCCCCAGCATTTT	CASNSGASNQPQHF
TRBV6-5	.	TRBJ1-3	.	TGTGCCAGCAGTTACCGGGGCCGAGGAAACACCATATATTTT	CASSYRGRGNTIYF
TRBV2	.	TRBJ2-7	few	TGTGCCAGCAGTGATGGGGCAGACTACGAGCAGTACTTC	CASSDGADYEQYF
TRBV9	TRBD1	TRBJ2-3	.	TGTGCCAGCAGCGTTACAGGGGTCACAGATACGCAGTATTTT	CASSVTGVTDTQYF
TRBV5-1	.	TRBJ1-3	.	TGCGCCAGCAGCGAGTGGGCGATCGAATCGGGAAACACCATATATTTT	CASSEWAIESGNTIYF
TRBV2	.	TRBJ1-2	.	TGTGCCAGCAGTGAGAGACTAGACCCCTATGGCTACACCTTC	CASSERLDPYGYTF
TRBV12-3/TRBV12-4	.	TRBJ2-4	.	TGTGCCAGCAGCCCTAGCACAGGAATGGGGTTTCAGTACTTC	CASSPSTGMGFQYF
TRBV6-1	TRBD1	TRBJ1-1	.	TGTGCCAGCAGTAGGACAGGGGGACTGAACACTGAAGCTTTCTTT	CASSRTGGLNTEAFF
TRBV2	.	TRBJ2-2	.	TGTGCCAGCCTCGGACTTCTCACCGGGGAGCTGTTTTTT	CASLGLLTGELFF
TRBV18	.	TRBJ2-1	.	TGTGCCAGCTCACCACCGGGAGGTCATGAGCAGTTCTTC	CASSPPGGHEQFF
TRBV15	.	TRBJ2-7	.	TGTGCCACCAGCAGAGATGAGACAGGCCCCTACGAGCAGTACTTC	CATSRDETGPYEQYF
TRBV27	.	TRBJ2-1	.	TGTGCCAGCAGTATCCACAGGGTGAATGAGCAGTTCTTC	CASSIHRVNEQFF
TRBV9	.	TRBJ1-3	once	TGTGCCAGCAGCGTATACGGACACACAACCTATGGAAACACCATATATTTT	CASSVYGHTTYGNTIYF
TRBV13	TRBD1	TRBJ2-6	.	TGTGCCAGCAGCAGGGGACAGGGGGCGACCGGGGCCAACGTCCTGACTTTC	CASSRGQGATGANVLTF
TRBV20-1	.	TRBJ2-5	.	TGCAGTGCTCCTGGGGGGCCAGAAGATTACCAAGAGACCCAGTACTTC	CSAPGGPEDYQETQYF
TRBV4-1	TRBD2	TRBJ2-3	.	TGCGCCAGCAGCGGAGGGACTAGCGGCCAGACCCCCACAGGGACGCAGTATTTT	CASSGGTSGQTPTGTQYF
TRBV9	.	TRBJ2-7	.	TGTGCCAGCAGCCCCGGTGGGCGCGAGCAGTACTTC	CASSPGGREQYF
TRBV2	.	TRBJ2-2	.	TGTGCCAGCAGCCCGGGGCCGGGGTCCCGGGAGCTGTTTTTT	CASSPGPGSRELFF
TRBV6-5	.	TRBJ2-1	.	TGTGCCAGCAGTTACTCGAACGTCCTCTCCTACAATGAGCAGTTCTTC	CASSYSNVLSYNEQFF
TRBV28	.	TRBJ2-6	.	TGTGCCAGCAGTATACAGAGCTCTGGGGCCAACGTCCTGACTTTC	CASSIQSSGANVLTF
TRBV3-1	.	TRBJ1-5	.	TGTGCCAGCAGCCAAGTTCCTGGGACCGATCAGCCCCAGCATTTT	CASSQVPGTDQPQHF
TRBV28	TRBD2	TRBJ2-7	once	TGTGCCAGCAGTGTCGGGACTAGCGGGACTCCCACCTCCTACGAGCAGTACTTC	CASSVGTSGTPTSYEQYF